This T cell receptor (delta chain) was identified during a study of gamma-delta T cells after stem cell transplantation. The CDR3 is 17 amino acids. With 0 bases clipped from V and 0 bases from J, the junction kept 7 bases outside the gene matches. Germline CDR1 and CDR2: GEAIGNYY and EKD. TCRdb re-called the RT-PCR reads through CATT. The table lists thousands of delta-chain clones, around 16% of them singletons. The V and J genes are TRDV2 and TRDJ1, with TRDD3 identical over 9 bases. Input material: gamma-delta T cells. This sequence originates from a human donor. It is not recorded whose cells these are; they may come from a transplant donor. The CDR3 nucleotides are TGTGCCTGTGACACCCTACTGGGGGAGACCTACACCGATAAACTCATCTTT. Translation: CACDTLLGETYTDKLIF.